Detailed here is one T cell receptor (beta chain). The read terminates 3 residues ahead of where the CDR3 ends, so the germline J gene completes it. Additional DNA sequences in this sample encode the identical CDR3. The data belong to a study of T cell clonality in common variable immunodeficiency. This CDR3 is built from 13 residues. Germline V CDR1 and CDR2: SGHVS, FNYEAQ. Produced via immunoSEQ multiplex PCR; TCRdb's table is partial and in-frame only. The sample gives about 52,000 clones, none seen only once, and the top ten clones hold about 2%. The chain uses TRBV7-6 and TRBJ1-3, with D perhaps matching TRBD1 (5 bases). The specimen sequenced was peripheral blood mononuclear cells. The sequence derives from a person aged 18 to 75 in good health. The CDR3 bases that were read are TGTGCCAGCAGCTTAGGGCAGGGAAGCACG. Translating it yields CASSLGQGST. The full CDR3 protein is CASSLGQGSTIYF.